What follows are 17 T cell receptor beta chains derived from one specimen sequenced in a study of T cells after yellow fever vaccination. TCRdb re-called the 5' RACE reads through MiXCR, storing one row per CDR3 protein. This table holds around 350,000 distinct CDR3 sequences, 11% found once. The source material was PBMCs, sampled on the day of the first yellow fever vaccination. These receptors came from a young man who received the YFV17D yellow fever vaccine.

The rearrangement links TRBV6-1 to TRBJ2-6; 8 bases map to TRBD1. This CDR3 is built from 18 residues. The germline V gene encodes CDR1 MNHNS and CDR2 SASEGT. V dropped 6 bases and J dropped 2; count of bases not matched to a gene: 12. As DNA, the CDR3 is TGTGCCAGCAGCCACGGACAGGGACACAGACCTGGGGCCAACGTCCTGACTTTC. It yields the protein CASSHGQGHRPGANVLTF.

This clonotype was observed a handful of times. V usage is TRBV24-1 and J usage is TRBJ2-2; 7 positions match TRBD1. Germline CDR1 is KGHDR and CDR2 is SFDVKD. V was clipped by 4 bases and J by 3 bases; unmatched bases: 7. The CDR3 is 16 residues long. CDR3 sequence: CATSDPTGKDTGELFF. CDR3 nucleotides: TGTGCCACCAGTGACCCGACAGGGAAGGACACCGGGGAGCTGTTTTTT.

This clonotype appeared a few times. The V and J genes are TRBV4-3 and TRBJ2-7; no reliable D call. This CDR3 has 14 residues. Germline values: CDR1 LGHNA, CDR2 YSLEER. V lost 1 base, J lost 5 bases, and 12 bases lay in between. DNA of the CDR3: TGCGCCAGCAGCCAAGGAATCCTTTACGACGAGCAGTACTTC. Amino acids: CASSQGILYDEQYF.

The V call is TRBV29-1, the J call TRBJ2-3; 10 bases line up with TRBD1. The germline gives CDR1 SQVTM, CDR2 ANQGSEA. This CDR3 is 15 amino acids long. V gave up 6 bases and J gave up 1 base; unmatched junction bases: 7. The CDR3, as DNA: TGCAGCGTGGGAGACAGGGGGCGAGGCACAGATACGCAGTATTTT. Amino acid sequence: CSVGDRGRGTDTQYF.

V gene TRBV20-1 combines with J gene TRBJ2-1; D is unclear. With 3 bases removed from V and 9 bases from J, the gap between germline ends came to 18 bases. This CDR3 is built from 14 residues. Germline lookup yields CDR1 DFQATT and CDR2 SNEGSKA (reference sequence). Here the CDR3 reads CSASQRSHPPEQFF. CDR3 nucleotides: TGCAGTGCTAGTCAGCGTTCCCACCCACCTGAGCAGTTCTTC.

J is TRBJ2-1 and V is TRBV6-1; D perhaps matches TRBD2 (7 bases). The V and J ends lost 7 bases and 3 bases respectively, with 16 bases between them. There are 15 residues in the CDR3. CDR1 is MNHNS, CDR2 SASEGT, per germline. CDR3 sequence (DNA): TGTGCCAGCATCCTGGGAGGGGGGGGCTACAATGAGCAGTTCTTC. This codes for CASILGGGGYNEQFF.

This clonotype was recorded many times. The V call is TRBV18, the J call TRBJ2-1, with D possibly matching TRBD1 (6 bases). Germline assignment: CDR1 KGHSH and CDR2 LQKENI. V lost 6 bases and J 10 bases, leaving 10 bases between the germline ends. CDR3 length: 11 amino acids. The CDR3 coding sequence is TGTGCCAGCTCTAACCAGGGGGAGCAGTTCTTC. Amino acids: CASSNQGEQFF.

The chain is built from TRBV23-1 and TRBJ2-5, with D maybe TRBD1 (5 bases). TRBV23-1 is classed as an ORF, of uncertain function. The ends were cut back, 7 bases at V and 5 bases at J, with 11 bases in the middle. This CDR3 has 12 residues. CDR3 loop: CASKPRDETQYF. CDR3 sequence (DNA): TGCGCCAGCAAACCCAGGGATGAGACCCAGTACTTC.

At least ten counts were recorded for this clonotype. The rearrangement uses TRBV5-1 and TRBJ2-5; D is perhaps TRBD1 (5 bases). The CDR3 spans 14 residues. The germline gives CDR1 SGHRS, CDR2 YFSETQ. V gave up 0 bases and J gave up 2 bases, with 8 bases separating them. The CDR3 DNA reads as TGCGCCAGCAGCTTGGCAGGGCAACAAGAGACCCAGTACTTC. As protein: CASSLAGQQETQYF.

This chain links TRBV20-1 with TRBJ2-3, with 7 nucleotides matching TRBD2. This CDR3 contains 16 residues. CDR1 is DFQATT and CDR2 is SNEGSKA in the germline V gene (reference sequence). Germline trimming cut 3 bases from V and 1 base from J; bases unmatched to any gene: 10. For the CDR3, the DNA is TGCAGTGCTAGTGCGGGGGAACCAAGTGGCACAGATACGCAGTATTTT. Amino acids: CSASAGEPSGTDTQYF.

This clonotype was picked up many times. This chain uses TRBV12-3 or TRBV12-4 with TRBJ2-2; 7 positions match TRBD1. Losses at the gene ends were 7 bases for V and 7 bases for J; bases not matched to a gene: 6. The CDR3 contains 13 residues. CDR3 nucleotide sequence: TGTGCCAGCACCCGACAGGGCGGCGGGGAGCTGTTTTTT. Protein sequence: CASTRQGGGELFF.

The rearrangement uses TRBV5-1 and TRBJ2-7; no clear D. This CDR3 has 13 residues. Germline CDR1 SGHRS, CDR2 YFSETQ. V lost 7 bases to trimming and J lost 5 bases, with 16 bases between them. This CDR3 reads CASGGTFRDEQYF. CDR3 coding DNA: TGCGCCAGCGGCGGCACCTTCCGGGACGAGCAGTACTTC.

The chain has TRBV29-1 and TRBJ1-4, with D unclear. Trimming left V 3 bases short and J 7 bases short, with 12 bases between. Germline V lookup: CDR1 SQVTM, CDR2 ANQGSEA. The CDR3 loop spans 13 amino acids. CDR3 DNA: TGCAGCGTTGAGGCAGGAGGGAGTGAAAAACTGTTTTTT. Amino acid sequence: CSVEAGGSEKLFF.

In its sample, this clonotype was seen a few times. This chain links TRBV10-3 with TRBJ2-2, with 10 positions matching TRBD2. This CDR3 is 16 amino acids long. Germline CDR1 ENHRY, CDR2 SYGVKD. V lost 3 bases and J lost 6; bases outside the gene matches: 7. The CDR3 protein is CAISDTPGLASGELFF. In DNA, the CDR3 is TGTGCCATCAGTGATACCCCGGGACTAGCGTCCGGGGAGCTGTTTTTT.

This clonotype was recorded a few times. V usage is TRBV7-9 and J usage is TRBJ2-7; D unresolved. There are 13 residues in the CDR3. Germline CDR1 and CDR2: SEHNR and FQNEAQ (reference sequence). V was shortened by 2 bases and J by 1 base, with 6 bases between the two germline ends. The CDR3 reads CASSLPGSYEQYV. CDR3 sequence (DNA): TGTGCCAGCAGCTTACCTGGGTCCTACGAGCAGTACGTC.

This clonotype was detected only a few times. J is TRBJ2-3 and V is TRBV5-1; a possible D gene is TRBD2 (5 bases). Trimming pared 0 bases from V and 5 bases from J, leaving 16 bases between. From germline, CDR1 is SGHRS and CDR2 YFSETQ. This CDR3 contains 16 residues. Here the CDR3 DNA reads TGCGCCAGCAGCTTGGATTACCCCCCGGGGTTAGATACGCAGTATTTT. Amino acids: CASSLDYPPGLDTQYF.

The gene calls are TRBV12-3 or TRBV12-4 and TRBJ2-1, with TRBD2 identical over 7 bases. CDR3 size: 15 residues. The ends lost 4 bases at V and 0 bases at J; junction bases unmatched: 3. For the CDR3, the DNA is TGTGCCAGCAGTTGGGGGGGGGGCTCCTACAATGAGCAGTTCTTC. It codes for CASSWGGGSYNEQFF.